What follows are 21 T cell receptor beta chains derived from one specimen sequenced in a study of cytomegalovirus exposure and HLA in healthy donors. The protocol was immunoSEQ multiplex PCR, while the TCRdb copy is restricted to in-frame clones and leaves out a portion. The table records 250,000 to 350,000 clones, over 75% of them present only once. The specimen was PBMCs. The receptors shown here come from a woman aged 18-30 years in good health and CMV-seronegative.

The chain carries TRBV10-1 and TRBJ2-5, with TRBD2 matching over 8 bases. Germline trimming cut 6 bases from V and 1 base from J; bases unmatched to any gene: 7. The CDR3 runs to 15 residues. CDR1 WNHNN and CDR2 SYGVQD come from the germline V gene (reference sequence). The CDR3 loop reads CASSRSGGGQETQYF. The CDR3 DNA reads TGCGCCAGCAGCCGGTCCGGGGGGGGCCAAGAGACCCAGTACTTC.

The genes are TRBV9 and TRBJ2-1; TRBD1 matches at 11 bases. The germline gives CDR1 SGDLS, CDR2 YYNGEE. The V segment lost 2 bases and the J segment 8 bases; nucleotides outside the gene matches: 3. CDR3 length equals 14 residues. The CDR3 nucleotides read TGTGCCAGCAGCGTCGGACAGGGGGCCTATGAGCAGTTCTTC. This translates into CASSVGQGAYEQFF.

CDR3 DNA: TGTGCCAGCACCCAGGAGGGAGTTGAGACCCAGTACTTC. It is translated as CASTQEGVETQYF. This sequence joins TRBV6-5 and TRBJ2-5; weak D call: TRBD2 (6 bases). V gave up 7 bases and J gave up 5 bases, with 14 bases separating them. The CDR3 has 13 residues. Germline V CDR1 and CDR2: MNHEY, SVGAGI.

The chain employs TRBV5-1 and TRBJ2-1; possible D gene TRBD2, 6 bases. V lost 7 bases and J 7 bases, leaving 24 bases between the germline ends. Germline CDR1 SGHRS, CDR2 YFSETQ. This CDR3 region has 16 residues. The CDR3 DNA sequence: TGCGCCAGCTGCCTTCGGGGGTCGGGAGTTTCGAATGAGCAGTTCTTC. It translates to CASCLRGSGVSNEQFF.

The CDR3 is CASSQDFAGWVVEQYF. The CDR3 nucleotides are TGTGCCAGCAGCCAAGATTTCGCAGGTTGGGTAGTCGAGCAGTACTTC. V and J are TRBV14 and TRBJ2-7; D not resolved. CDR3 length: 16 residues. V lost 0 bases and J 6 bases, leaving 18 bases between the germline ends. Germline V CDR1 and CDR2: SGHDN, FVKESK.

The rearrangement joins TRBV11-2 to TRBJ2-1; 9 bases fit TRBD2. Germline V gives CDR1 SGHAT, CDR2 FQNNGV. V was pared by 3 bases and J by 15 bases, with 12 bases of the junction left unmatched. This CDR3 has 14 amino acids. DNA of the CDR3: TGTGCCAGCAGCTTCCCCCTCGGCGGGAGGGCCTTGTTCTTC. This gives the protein CASSFPLGGRALFF.

CDR3: CASTDRGVTDTQYF. DNA of the CDR3: TGTGCCAGCACAGATCGGGGGGTCACAGATACGCAGTATTTT. The rearrangement links TRBV28 to TRBJ2-3; 7 nucleotides line up with TRBD2. V was clipped by 7 bases and J by 2 bases; unmatched bases: 6. This CDR3 is built from 14 residues. Germline values: CDR1 MDHEN, CDR2 SYDVKM.

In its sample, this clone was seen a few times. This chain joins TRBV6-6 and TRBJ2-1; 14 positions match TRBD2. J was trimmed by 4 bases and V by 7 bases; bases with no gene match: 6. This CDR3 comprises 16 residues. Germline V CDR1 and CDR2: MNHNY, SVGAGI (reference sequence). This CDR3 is CASTRLAGGPYNEQFF. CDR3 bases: TGTGCCAGCACCAGACTAGCGGGAGGGCCGTACAATGAGCAGTTCTTC.

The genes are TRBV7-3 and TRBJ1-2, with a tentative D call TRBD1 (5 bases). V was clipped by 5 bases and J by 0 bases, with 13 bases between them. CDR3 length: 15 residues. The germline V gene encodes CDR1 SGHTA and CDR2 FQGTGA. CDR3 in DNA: TGTGCCAGCAGCCTGTGGGGGGGATCTAACTATGGCTACACCTTC. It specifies CASSLWGGSNYGYTF.

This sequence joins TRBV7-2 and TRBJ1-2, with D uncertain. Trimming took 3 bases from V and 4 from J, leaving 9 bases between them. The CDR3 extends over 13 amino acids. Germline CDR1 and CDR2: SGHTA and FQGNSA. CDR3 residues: CASSFGKSYGYTF. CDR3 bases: TGTGCCAGCAGCTTCGGGAAATCCTATGGCTACACCTTC.

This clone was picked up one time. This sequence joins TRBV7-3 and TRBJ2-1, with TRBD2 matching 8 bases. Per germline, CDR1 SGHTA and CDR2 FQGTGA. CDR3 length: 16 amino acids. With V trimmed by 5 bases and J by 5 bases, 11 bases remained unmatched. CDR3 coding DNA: TGTGCCAGCAGCCCCCCCGGACTAGCTCCCCACAATGAGCAGTTCTTC. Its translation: CASSPPGLAPHNEQFF.

The DNA for the CDR3 is TGTGCCAGCAGCCGGACAGGGGCCCAAGAGACCCAGTACTTC. Translating it yields CASSRTGAQETQYF. The V call is TRBV13, the J call TRBJ2-5, with 9 bases that match TRBD1. Germline trimming cut 5 bases from V and 1 base from J; bases unmatched to any gene: 2. Germline V CDR1 and CDR2: PRHDT, FYEKMQ (reference sequence). The CDR3 runs 14 residues.

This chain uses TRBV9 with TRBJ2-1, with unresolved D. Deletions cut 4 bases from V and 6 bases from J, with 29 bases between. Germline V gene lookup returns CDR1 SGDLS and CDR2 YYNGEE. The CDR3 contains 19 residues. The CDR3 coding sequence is TGTGCCAGCAGCCCCCTCCAGCGCGACCCACCCCCCCACTTCAATGAGCAGTTCTTC. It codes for CASSPLQRDPPPHFNEQFF.

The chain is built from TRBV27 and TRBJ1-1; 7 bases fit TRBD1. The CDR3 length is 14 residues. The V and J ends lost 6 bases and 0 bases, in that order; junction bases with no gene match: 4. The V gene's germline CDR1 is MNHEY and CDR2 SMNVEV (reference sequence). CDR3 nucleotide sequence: TGTGCCAGCAGATCGGACAGGATGAACACTGAAGCTTTCTTT. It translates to CASRSDRMNTEAFF.

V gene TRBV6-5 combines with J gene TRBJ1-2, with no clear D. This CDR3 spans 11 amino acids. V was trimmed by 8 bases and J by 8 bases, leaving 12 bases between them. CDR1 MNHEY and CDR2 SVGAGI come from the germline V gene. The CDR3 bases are TGTGCCAGCTCCAGAGGAGGGGGCTACACCTTC. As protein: CASSRGGGYTF.

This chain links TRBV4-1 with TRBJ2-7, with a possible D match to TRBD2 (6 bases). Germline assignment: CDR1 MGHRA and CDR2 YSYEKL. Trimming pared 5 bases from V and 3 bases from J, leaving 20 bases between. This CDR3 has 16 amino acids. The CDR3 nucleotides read TGCGCCAGCAGCTCTACTAGCTGGGAGGAACACTACGAGCAGTACTTC. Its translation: CASSSTSWEEHYEQYF.

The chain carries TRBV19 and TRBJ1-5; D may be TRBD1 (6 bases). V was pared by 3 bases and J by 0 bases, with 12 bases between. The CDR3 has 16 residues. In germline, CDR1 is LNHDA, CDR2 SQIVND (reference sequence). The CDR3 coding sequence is TGTGCCAGTAGTATTCAGGGGAGTTATAGCAATCAGCCCCAGCATTTT. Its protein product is CASSIQGSYSNQPQHF.

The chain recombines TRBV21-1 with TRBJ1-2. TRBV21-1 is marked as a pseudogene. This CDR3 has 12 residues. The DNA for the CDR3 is TGTGCCACCGCGACTTTAAGGCGTGGCTACACCTTC. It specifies CATATLRRGYTF.

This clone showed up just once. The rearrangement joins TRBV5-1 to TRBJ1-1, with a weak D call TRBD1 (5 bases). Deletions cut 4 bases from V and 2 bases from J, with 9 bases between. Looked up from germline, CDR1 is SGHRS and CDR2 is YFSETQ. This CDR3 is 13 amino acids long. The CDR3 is CASSTGGNTEAFF. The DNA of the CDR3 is TGCGCCAGCAGCACCGGGGGAAACACTGAAGCTTTCTTT.

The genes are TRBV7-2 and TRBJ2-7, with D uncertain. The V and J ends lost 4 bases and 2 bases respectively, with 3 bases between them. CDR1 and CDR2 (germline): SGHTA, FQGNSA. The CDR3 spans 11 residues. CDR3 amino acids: CASSSTYEQYF. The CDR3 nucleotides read TGTGCCAGCAGCTCCACCTACGAGCAGTACTTC.

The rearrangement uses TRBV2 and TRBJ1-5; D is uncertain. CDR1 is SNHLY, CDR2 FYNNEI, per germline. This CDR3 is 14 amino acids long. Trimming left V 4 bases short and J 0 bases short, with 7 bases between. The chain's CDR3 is CASSAGDSNQPQHF. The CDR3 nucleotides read TGTGCCAGCAGTGCCGGGGATAGCAATCAGCCCCAGCATTTT.